The table lists the clone carrying this T cell receptor (beta chain) with a count of one. This entry belongs to a study of cytomegalovirus exposure and HLA in healthy donors. This CDR3 spans 12 amino acids. The ends lost 10 bases at V and 4 bases at J; junction bases unmatched: 3. Germline lookup yields CDR1 MGHDK and CDR2 SYGVNS. Sequenced by immunoSEQ multiplex PCR; TCRdb stores in-frame clones only, minus some. The sample shows some 68,000 clones, around 95% of them seen only once. This TCR derives from a man aged 18 to 30 in good health and CMV-seronegative. The sequenced sample was PBMCs. The chain employs TRBV25-1 and TRBJ2-1; 8 nucleotides line up with TRBD1. The CDR3 DNA follows: TGTGCCACCCAGGGGGCGTACAATGAGCAGTTCTTC. Translated, it gives CATQGAYNEQFF.